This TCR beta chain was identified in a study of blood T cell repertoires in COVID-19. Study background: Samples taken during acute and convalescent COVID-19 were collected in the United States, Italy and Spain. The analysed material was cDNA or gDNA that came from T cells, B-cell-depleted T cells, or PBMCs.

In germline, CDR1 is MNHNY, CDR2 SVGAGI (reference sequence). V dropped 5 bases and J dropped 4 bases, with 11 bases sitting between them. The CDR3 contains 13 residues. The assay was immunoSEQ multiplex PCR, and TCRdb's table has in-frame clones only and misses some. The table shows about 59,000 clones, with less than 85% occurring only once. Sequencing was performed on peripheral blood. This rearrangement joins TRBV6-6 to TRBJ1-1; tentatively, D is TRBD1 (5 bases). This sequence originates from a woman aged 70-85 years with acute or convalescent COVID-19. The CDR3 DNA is TGTGCCAGCAGTAGCGGGGGGGGCACTGAAGCTTTCTTT. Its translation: CASSSGGGTEAFF.